A selection of T cell receptor beta chains follows, all from one sample in a study of beta chain features in type 1 diabetes. Repertoires were generated with immunoSEQ multiplex PCR, while TCRdb's copy carries only in-frame clones and drops some. This repertoire shows about 160,000 clones, roughly 65% found once; its top ten account for 0.08% to 0.1%. The specimen sequenced was naive CD4+ T cells from blood. The receptors stem from a man in his thirties or forties with type 1 diabetes. Both conserved end residues are part of each CDR3. Each record gives: clone size, D gene, V gene, J gene, CDR3 protein, CDR3 DNA. A D gene is named only where the DNA matches it firmly. Size tells how often a clone was seen (once, few, many) or the class of an expanded clone, and some rows leave it out.

-	TRBD2	TRBV10-3	TRBJ2-1	CAISGLAGDVVYNEQFF	TGTGCCATCTCGGGACTAGCGGGGGACGTAGTTTACAATGAGCAGTTCTTC
-	-	TRBV18	TRBJ2-7	CASSPGSYEQYF	TGTGCCAGCTCACCAGGAAGCTACGAGCAGTACTTC
-	TRBD1	TRBV9	TRBJ2-3	CASSARGQALDTQYF	TGTGCCAGCAGCGCCCGAGGACAGGCCCTCGATACGCAGTATTTT
once	-	TRBV20-1	TRBJ1-2	CSASGAGYTF	TGCAGTGCTTCAGGTGCGGGCTACACCTTC
-	TRBD1	TRBV7-9	TRBJ2-5	CASSSLQGSETQYF	TGTGCCAGCAGCAGCCTACAGGGGTCGGAGACCCAGTACTTC
-	-	TRBV9	TRBJ2-5	CASSRGPQGFQETQYF	TGTGCCAGCAGCCGAGGCCCACAGGGTTTCCAAGAGACCCAGTACTTC
-	-	TRBV10-3	TRBJ2-7	CAITWWGYEQYF	TGTGCCATCACCTGGTGGGGTTACGAGCAGTACTTC
once	-	TRBV14	TRBJ2-6	CASSPIGAAGANVLTF	TGTGCCAGCAGCCCTATTGGGGCGGCCGGGGCCAACGTCCTGACTTTC
-	-	TRBV29-1	TRBJ1-3	CSATTGLSGNTIYF	TGCAGCGCCACAACAGGGCTCTCTGGAAACACCATATATTTT
-	-	TRBV25-1	TRBJ2-7	CASSEHNGHRNEQYF	TGTGCCAGCAGTGAACATAACGGACACAGGAACGAGCAGTACTTC
-	TRBD1	TRBV7-9	TRBJ1-1	CATAGGQNTEAFF	TGTGCCACCGCAGGGGGCCAGAACACTGAAGCTTTCTTT
-	TRBD1	TRBV9	TRBJ1-1	CASSPGQGNTEAFF	TGTGCCAGCAGCCCAGGACAGGGAAACACTGAAGCTTTCTTT
-	TRBD2	TRBV29-1	TRBJ2-1	CSARRLAGDNEQFF	TGCAGCGCCCGAAGGCTAGCGGGGGACAATGAGCAGTTCTTC
-	-	TRBV9	TRBJ2-2	CASSVQLQGSNTGELFF	TGTGCCAGCAGCGTACAACTACAGGGTTCGAACACCGGGGAGCTGTTTTTT
-	-	TRBV7-9	TRBJ1-6	CASSYDRGASPLHF	TGTGCCAGCAGTTATGACAGAGGGGCTTCACCCCTCCACTTT
-	-	TRBV11-2	TRBJ2-7	CASSSQQGLIEQYF	TGTGCCAGCAGCTCCCAACAGGGTTTAATCGAGCAGTACTTC
-	-	TRBV7-2	TRBJ2-7	CASSFGPPYEQYF	TGTGCCAGCAGCTTCGGACCGCCGTACGAGCAGTACTTC
few	-	TRBV30	TRBJ1-1	CAWRKAQGITAFF	TGTGCCTGGAGGAAAGCACAGGGTATTACGGCTTTCTTT
few	-	TRBV30	TRBJ2-1	CAWSMTDSYNEQFF	TGTGCCTGGAGTATGACCGATTCCTACAATGAGCAGTTCTTC
-	TRBD1	TRBV5-6	TRBJ1-5	CASSLGTGDQPQHF	TGTGCCAGCAGCTTAGGGACAGGGGATCAGCCCCAGCATTTT
once	-	TRBV6-5	TRBJ2-7	CASSYSGRGPYEQYF	TGTGCCAGCAGTTACTCGGGCAGGGGACCCTACGAGCAGTACTTC
few	-	TRBV7-9	TRBJ2-1	CASSLAGTLYNEQFF	TGTGCCAGCAGCTTAGCTGGGACATTGTACAATGAGCAGTTCTTC
-	-	TRBV4-3	TRBJ2-3	CASRGNTDTQYF	TGCGCCAGCAGGGGGAACACAGATACGCAGTATTTT
-	TRBD1	TRBV2	TRBJ1-6	CASRGQGFTPLHF	TGTGCCAGCAGGGGACAGGGCTTTACACCCCTCCACTTT
-	TRBD1	TRBV18	TRBJ2-1	CASSSRDRASDEQFF	TGTGCCAGCTCATCTCGGGACAGGGCCAGCGATGAGCAGTTCTTC
few	TRBD2	TRBV7-8	TRBJ2-3	CASSRDGLATDTQYF	TGTGCCAGCAGCCGGGATGGACTAGCGACAGATACGCAGTATTTT
-	-	TRBV7-2	TRBJ1-6	CASSLRGFGDSPLHF	TGTGCCAGCAGCCTCAGGGGATTTGGGGATTCACCCCTCCACTTT
few	-	TRBV10-3	TRBJ2-3	CAISDRTDTQYF	TGTGCCATCAGTGACCGCACAGATACGCAGTATTTT
-	TRBD1	TRBV4-3	TRBJ1-6	CASSHTDRGNSPLHF	TGCGCCAGCAGCCATACGGACAGGGGTAATTCACCCCTCCACTTT
few	TRBD1	TRBV9	TRBJ2-5	CASSGRTGGEETQYF	TGTGCCAGCAGCGGGAGGACAGGGGGCGAGGAGACCCAGTACTTC
-	TRBD1	TRBV10-3	TRBJ1-6	CAISGTANSPLHF	TGTGCCATCAGCGGGACAGCCAATTCACCCCTCCACTTT
-	TRBD1	TRBV27	TRBJ1-2	CASSAGTEYGYTF	TGTGCCAGCAGCGCCGGGACAGAATATGGCTACACCTTC
-	-	TRBV9	TRBJ2-3	CASSVGGLDTQYF	TGTGCCAGCAGCGTAGGAGGGCTGGATACGCAGTATTTT
-	TRBD2	TRBV5-6	TRBJ2-4	CASSLTGGIKNIQYF	TGTGCCAGCAGCCTAACGGGGGGTATCAAAAACATTCAGTACTTC
-	-	TRBV11-2	TRBJ1-1	CASSLRENTEAFF	TGTGCCAGCAGCTTAAGGGAGAACACTGAAGCTTTCTTT
-	TRBD1	TRBV10-3	TRBJ1-6	CAISDGQAQNSPLHF	TGTGCCATCAGTGACGGACAGGCCCAGAATTCACCCCTCCACTTT
-	TRBD1	TRBV29-1	TRBJ1-2	CSVARGQMRGGYTF	TGCAGCGTTGCCCGGGGACAGATGCGCGGTGGCTACACCTTC
-	-	TRBV4-3	TRBJ2-7	CASSQDLPAEQYF	TGCGCCAGCAGCCAAGATCTACCAGCCGAGCAGTACTTC
few	-	TRBV29-1	TRBJ2-2	CSVALTAPGGELFF	TGCAGCGTCGCCCTCACTGCGCCCGGAGGGGAGCTGTTTTTT